This paragraph reports one TCR beta chain. The record originates from a study of blood T cell repertoires in COVID-19. As for the study in general: Samples representing acute and convalescent COVID-19 were sourced from the United States, Italy and Spain. PBMCs, B-cell-depleted T cells, or T cells were the source of the cDNA or gDNA that made up the material.

In the authors' methods: It was from reference gene primer amplification that nucleated cell counts were estimated. Here immunoSEQ multiplex PCR was the method, and the copy in TCRdb shows in-frame clones only, minus some. That table furnishes V, J and clone size, whereas the DNA furnished D and trimming. The sample has just over 300,000 clones, around 87% seen once. The clonotype comes from a man between 18 and 29 years old with active or convalescent COVID-19. The sequencing sample was made of peripheral blood.

The CDR3 nucleotides read TGTGCCAGCAGCCGGGACTACCTAGGGGAGCCCCAGCATTTT. This codes for CASSRDYLGEPQHF. The rearrangement links TRBV7-8 to TRBJ1-5; D possibly corresponds to TRBD1 (5 bases). V was cut by 5 bases and J by 8 bases, with 16 bases left in between. The CDR3 runs 14 residues. Germline V gene lookup returns CDR1 SGHVS and CDR2 FQNEAQ.